A selection of T cell receptor beta chains follows, all from one sample in a study of T cell changes during pregnancy in multiple sclerosis. The table came from immunoSEQ multiplex PCR; TCRdb's copy has only in-frame clones and leaves some out. This sample carries 39,000 or so clones, 94% of them seen once, and the ten largest clones take 7.5% to 9.5%. The sequencing used CD8+ T cells from peripheral blood mononuclear cells, collected in the third trimester of pregnancy. The receptors were gathered from a female donor with multiple sclerosis, enrolled in a pregnancy study. CDR3s include the opening cysteine and the closing phenylalanine or tryptophan. A D gene is named only where the DNA matches it firmly. Some rows mark clone size as missing; the rest say once, few, many or name a class of expanded clone.

v_gene,d_gene,abundance,j_gene,CDR3nt,CDR3aa
TRBV11-3,TRBD2,once,TRBJ2-3,TGTGCCAGCAGCTTAAAGGGACTAGCGGGAGAGGTTCGGGGCACAGATACGCAGTATTTT,CASSLKGLAGEVRGTDTQYF
TRBV28,TRBD1,-,TRBJ2-7,TGTGCCAGCAGTTTACCGAGCACAGGGGGGAAGTACGAGCAGTACTTC,CASSLPSTGGKYEQYF
TRBV5-5,-,-,TRBJ2-7,TGTGCCAGCAGCCAAGGGGACGAGCAGTACTTC,CASSQGDEQYF
TRBV9,TRBD2,-,TRBJ2-7,TGTGCCAGCAGCGAGCTAGCGGGAGGGGACTACGAGCAGTACTTC,CASSELAGGDYEQYF
TRBV30,-,once,TRBJ2-1,TGTGCCTGGGGGGCCAGCAATGAGCAGTTCTTC,CAWGASNEQFF
TRBV2,-,-,TRBJ1-5,TGTGCCAGCAGTGAGTGGGCCGGGAGGTCGGGACTGGATCAGCCCCAGCATTTT,CASSEWAGRSGLDQPQHF
TRBV23-1,-,-,TRBJ1-3,TGCGCCAGCAGTCAATCTGACAGCAGCGGAAACACCATATATTTT,CASSQSDSSGNTIYF
TRBV13,TRBD2,-,TRBJ2-1,TGTGCCAGCAGTCTCGATAATAGCGGGAGTTTCTACAATGAGCAGTTCTTC,CASSLDNSGSFYNEQFF
TRBV28,TRBD2,-,TRBJ2-2,TGTGCCAGCAGTTTATACGGGAGGGAGGACACCGGGGAGCTGTTTTTT,CASSLYGREDTGELFF
TRBV6-5,-,-,TRBJ1-1,TGTGCCAGCTCCTGGACACCGACGAACACTGAAGCTTTCTTT,CASSWTPTNTEAFF
TRBV5-5,TRBD1,-,TRBJ1-3,TGTGCCAGCAGCCAGGGGGTTTCGGGAAACACCATATATTTT,CASSQGVSGNTIYF
TRBV7-6,-,once,TRBJ1-1,TGTGCCAGCAGCTTAGTTGCAGAGAACACTGAAGCTTTCTTT,CASSLVAENTEAFF
TRBV28,-,-,TRBJ2-7,TGTGCCAGCAGTTTTAGGGGGTCCCTAACCTACGAGCAGTACTTC,CASSFRGSLTYEQYF
TRBV5-1,-,once,TRBJ2-7,TGCGCCAGCAGCTTAATTGCCAGGGACGAGCAGTACTTC,CASSLIARDEQYF
TRBV13,TRBD2,-,TRBJ2-4,TGTGCCAGCAGTACAAGGGGAGGGAACATTCAGTACTTC,CASSTRGGNIQYF
TRBV5-8,-,-,TRBJ2-3,TGTGCCAGCAGCCTTAGGGCTAGCTCCATGACCGATACGCAGTATTTT,CASSLRASSMTDTQYF
TRBV7-9,-,-,TRBJ2-1,TGTGCCAGCAGCTTAGGGAGCTTTAATGAGCAGTTCTTC,CASSLGSFNEQFF
TRBV28,-,-,TRBJ2-1,TGTGCCAGCGGAAGTACTGGGGCCAATGAGCAGTTCTTC,CASGSTGANEQFF
TRBV7-2,TRBD2,once,TRBJ2-2,TGTGCCAGCAGCTTAGAACCCGGGACTAGTTTCGGGGAGCTATTTTTT,CASSLEPGTSFGELFF
TRBV6-5,-,-,TRBJ2-2,TGTGCCACCCGAGGGGGTTCGAACACCGGGGAGCTGTTTTTT,CATRGGSNTGELFF
TRBV7-9,TRBD1,-,TRBJ2-7,TGTGCCAGCAGCCGCGGGACAGGGGTGTCCTACGAGCAGTACTTC,CASSRGTGVSYEQYF
TRBV29-1,-,-,TRBJ2-3,TGCAGCGCCGAGGTCCTCGCGTCCACAGATACGCAGTATTTT,CSAEVLASTDTQYF
TRBV27,TRBD1,-,TRBJ2-1,TGTGCCAGCAGTTTGACAGGGGGGATCTACAATGAGCAGTTCTTC,CASSLTGGIYNEQFF